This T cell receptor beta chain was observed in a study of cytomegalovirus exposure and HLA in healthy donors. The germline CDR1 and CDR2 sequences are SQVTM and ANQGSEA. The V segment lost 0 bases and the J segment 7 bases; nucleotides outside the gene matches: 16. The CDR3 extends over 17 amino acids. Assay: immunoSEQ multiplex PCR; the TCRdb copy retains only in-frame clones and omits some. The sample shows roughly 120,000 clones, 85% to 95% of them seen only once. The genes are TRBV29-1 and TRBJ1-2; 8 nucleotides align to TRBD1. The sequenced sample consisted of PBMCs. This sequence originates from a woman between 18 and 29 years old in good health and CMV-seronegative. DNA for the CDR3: TGCAGCGTTGAAGAGGCCGGGACAGGCGTTCGGCTTCGTGGCTACACCTTC. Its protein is CSVEEAGTGVRLRGYTF. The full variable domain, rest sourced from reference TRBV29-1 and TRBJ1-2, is SAVISQKPSRDICQRGTSLTIQCQVDSQVTMMFWYRQQPGQSLTLIATANQGSEATYESGFVIDKFPISRPNLTFSTLTVSNMSPEDSSIYLCSVEEAGTGVRLRGYTFGSGTRLTVV.